These 20 T cell receptor beta chains came from one sample sequenced in a study of identical twins. TCRdb used MiXCR to reprocess the 5' RACE reads, holding one entry per CDR3 protein. Here the sample spans fewer than 800,000 distinct CDR3 sequences, about 7.6% being singletons. This sample also belongs to another study, concerning yellow fever vaccine responses in identical twins.

Sequenced sample: PBMCs. The receptors stem from a woman under 30 in good health.

This clonotype was seen only a few times. The chain links TRBV18 to TRBJ2-1, with D uncertain. The CDR3 consists of 14 residues. Germline loops: CDR1 KGHSH, CDR2 LQKENI. Trimming cost V 4 bases and J 2 bases, with 9 bases left between them. Written as DNA, the CDR3 is TGTGCCAGCTCACGAGATTACCCCTACAATGAGCAGTTCTTC. It translates to CASSRDYPYNEQFF. Full variable domain (missing parts from reference TRBV18 and TRBJ2-1): NAGVMQNPRHLVRRRGQEARLRCSPMKGHSHVYWYRQLPEEGLKFMVYLQKENIIDESGMPKERFSAEFPKEGPSILRIQQVVRGDSAAYFCASSRDYPYNEQFFGPGTRLTVL.

There are many counts of this clonotype. The chain joins TRBV20-1 to TRBJ1-2, with D possibly matching TRBD1 (5 bases). Germline V CDR1 and CDR2: DFQATT, SNEGSKA (reference sequence). There are 17 residues in the CDR3. V was pared by 6 bases and J by 2 bases, with 25 bases between. The CDR3 nucleotides read TGCAGTGCGAGCCCCGCAAACGCGTTTGGGGCGAACTATGGCTACACCTTC. It codes for CSASPANAFGANYGYTF.

This clonotype was counted a few times. This rearrangement joins TRBV5-1 to TRBJ2-3; TRBD2 aligns across 9 bases. The V segment lost 5 bases and the J segment 2 bases; nucleotides outside the gene matches: 9. This CDR3 region has 16 residues. CDR1 SGHRS and CDR2 YFSETQ come from the germline V gene. CDR3 DNA: TGCGCCAGCAGAATTACCGGGACTAGCCCCACAGATACGCAGTATTTT. Amino acid sequence: CASRITGTSPTDTQYF.

This clonotype was found many times. The chain has TRBV4-1 and TRBJ1-6; no definite D call. The V and J ends lost 0 bases and 0 bases respectively, with 9 bases between them. The germline gives CDR1 MGHRA, CDR2 YSYEKL. The CDR3 sequence is 17 residues long. CDR3 DNA sequence: TGCGCCAGCAGCCAAGAACAGAATCCCTCCTATAATTCACCCCTCCACTTT. Encoded protein: CASSQEQNPSYNSPLHF.

The genes are TRBV18 and TRBJ2-7, with D perhaps TRBD1 (5 bases). Germline CDR1 KGHSH, CDR2 LQKENI. V lost 5 bases to trimming and J lost 2 bases, with 16 bases between them. This CDR3 is built from 15 residues. DNA of the CDR3: TGTGCCAGCTCAGGTCCGTCGACAGCCACCTACGAGCAGTACTTC. This translates into CASSGPSTATYEQYF.

The rearrangement joins TRBV12-3 or TRBV12-4 to TRBJ2-2; 12 bases match TRBD2. Trimming removed 7 bases from V and 6 bases from J; junction bases left unmatched: 12. The CDR3 covers 17 residues. DNA of the CDR3: TGTGCCAGCAACCTATGGCCACTAGCGGGAGGTCCCGGGGAGCTGTTTTTT. It translates to CASNLWPLAGGPGELFF.

The J gene is TRBJ2-3, the V gene TRBV20-1, with a tentative D call TRBD1 (5 bases). Germline CDR1 and CDR2: DFQATT and SNEGSKA (reference sequence). V lost 6 bases and J 4 bases, leaving 8 bases between the germline ends. This CDR3 is built from 11 residues. The CDR3 region is CSAPRADTQYF. DNA for the CDR3: TGCAGTGCCCCCAGGGCAGATACGCAGTATTTT.

This clonotype was seen many times. The chain joins TRBV10-3 to TRBJ1-5; D is ambiguous. Germline V gene data show CDR1 as ENHRY and CDR2 as SYGVKD. The V end lost 2 bases, the J end lost 0 bases, and 8 bases lay between the germline ends. The CDR3 is 15 residues long. In DNA, the CDR3 is TGTGCCATCAGTGAGAAGGGCCATAGCAATCAGCCCCAGCATTTT. It specifies CAISEKGHSNQPQHF.

This chain uses TRBV6-5 with TRBJ2-3; 7 bases align to TRBD2. Looked up from germline, CDR1 is MNHEY and CDR2 is SVGAGI. This CDR3 spans 12 amino acids. J lost 8 bases, V lost 4 bases, and 3 bases had no gene match. The CDR3 here is CASSSPGGTQYF. The CDR3 DNA is TGTGCCAGCAGTTCCCCGGGGGGTACGCAGTATTTT.

The V gene is TRBV7-8, the J gene TRBJ2-1; 7 nucleotides line up with TRBD2. After removal of 3 bases from V and 7 bases from J, the junction contained 3 bases not matched to a gene. CDR3 size: 13 residues. CDR1 is SGHVS and CDR2 is FQNEAQ in the germline V gene. This CDR3 is CASSLGGENEQFF. The CDR3 DNA is TGTGCCAGCAGCTTGGGGGGGGAAAATGAGCAGTTCTTC.

There are many counts of this clonotype. The chain joins TRBV7-9 to TRBJ1-1; TRBD1 is a possible D gene (5 bases). The CDR3 contains 15 residues. V lost 1 base and J lost 4, with 13 bases in between. Germline CDR1 is SEHNR and CDR2 is FQNEAQ (reference sequence). The CDR3 nucleotides read TGTGCCAGCAGCTTAGGAGGGGTTGCGGCCACTGAAGCTTTCTTT. Translated, it gives CASSLGGVAATEAFF. The full variable domain, in which reference TRBV7-9 and TRBJ1-1 provide the parts outside the CDR3, is DTGVSQNPRHKITKRGQNVTFRCDPISEHNRLYWYRQTLGQGPEFLTYFQNEAQLEKSRLLSDRFSAERPKGSFSTLEIQRTEQGDSAMYLCASSLGGVAATEAFFGQGTRLTVV.

This clonotype has a handful of counts. The chain joins TRBV27 to TRBJ2-1; D may match TRBD1 or TRBD2 (5 bases each). The CDR3 contains 15 residues. V gave up 2 bases and J gave up 0 bases, with 8 bases separating them. The germline gives CDR1 MNHEY, CDR2 SMNVEV (reference sequence). The CDR3, as DNA: TGTGCCAGCAGTTTAGGGACGCCCTCCTACAATGAGCAGTTCTTC. It yields the protein CASSLGTPSYNEQFF.

Written as DNA, the CDR3 is TGTGCCAGCAGCCAAGTAGAGGTCACTGAAGCTTTCTTT. Protein: CASSQVEVTEAFF. The rearrangement joins TRBV14 to TRBJ1-1, with D uncertain. Germline V gives CDR1 SGHDN, CDR2 FVKESK. V shed 1 base and J shed 4 bases, with 7 bases lying between them. The CDR3 is made up of 13 amino acids.

The table lists this clonotype with a few counts. The chain is built from TRBV12-3 or TRBV12-4 and TRBJ2-7; 7 nucleotides align to TRBD1. The CDR3 covers 13 residues. J was trimmed by 4 bases and V by 6 bases; bases with no gene match: 6. The CDR3 DNA sequence: TGTGCCAGCAGCTACACAGGGGCTTACGAGCAGTACGTC. Translating it yields CASSYTGAYEQYV.

The chain carries TRBV5-1 and TRBJ2-1, with 8 bases that match TRBD2. With 3 bases clipped from V and 2 bases from J, the junction kept 4 bases outside the gene matches. Germline CDR1 is SGHRS and CDR2 is YFSETQ. The CDR3 is made up of 15 amino acids. The CDR3 sequence: CASSYSGAAYNEQFF. Written as DNA, the CDR3 is TGCGCCAGCAGCTATAGCGGGGCCGCCTACAATGAGCAGTTCTTC.

This clonotype has only a few counts. The chain joins TRBV5-1 to TRBJ2-5; D is possibly TRBD2 (6 bases). The V gene's germline CDR1 is SGHRS and CDR2 YFSETQ. The germline V and J ends were trimmed by 4 bases and 2 bases, with 15 bases remaining between them. There are 15 residues in the CDR3. The CDR3 coding sequence is TGCGCCAGCAGCAGTGTCGGGAGTAAGCAAGAGACCCAGTACTTC. Encoded protein: CASSSVGSKQETQYF.

This clonotype was recorded many times. This chain joins TRBV14 and TRBJ1-2, with TRBD1 as a possible D gene (6 bases). The CDR3 consists of 14 residues. Germline CDR1 and CDR2: SGHDN and FVKESK. Between the trimmed V and J ends, which lost 4 bases and 6 bases, there was a span of 15 bases. CDR3 DNA sequence: TGTGCCAGCAGCCCCACCAGGGCAGGGGATGGCTACACCTTC. Amino acids: CASSPTRAGDGYTF.

The rearrangement uses TRBV7-2 and TRBJ2-1; D is ambiguous. This CDR3 spans 15 amino acids. Trimming took 5 bases from V and 7 from J, leaving 18 bases between them. CDR1 is SGHTA, CDR2 FQGNSA, per germline. DNA for the CDR3: TGTGCCAGCAGCCCCATTGGTCTGCCCTCGAATGAGCAGTTCTTC. Encoded protein: CASSPIGLPSNEQFF.

This clonotype was counted ten times or more. The chain links TRBV5-1 to TRBJ1-1; D unresolved. The V gene lost 2 bases and the J gene lost 1 base, with 12 bases spanning the gap. The CDR3 is 15 amino acids. Germline CDR1 and CDR2: SGHRS and YFSETQ. The CDR3 loop reads CASSFQQRENTEAFF. The CDR3 coding sequence is TGCGCCAGCAGCTTCCAACAGCGAGAGAACACTGAAGCTTTCTTT.

This clonotype has a count of ten or more. The CDR3 nucleotides read TGCGCCAGCAGCCCCGGACAGGGGATTACCGGGGAGCTGTTTTTT. It is translated as CASSPGQGITGELFF. V gene TRBV5-1 combines with J gene TRBJ2-2; TRBD1 matches at 9 bases. J lost 5 bases, V lost 4 bases, and 6 bases had no gene match. The CDR3 is 15 amino acids. The germline V gene encodes CDR1 SGHRS and CDR2 YFSETQ.